The sequence of this T cell receptor beta chain was determined in a study of blood T cell repertoires in COVID-19. The method was immunoSEQ multiplex PCR; TCRdb's version includes in-frame clones alone and lacks a portion of them. The data hold some 21,000 clones, with 84% observed a single time. Sequencing used peripheral blood. This receptor was identified in a man aged 35 to 55 with acute or convalescent COVID-19.

DNA for the CDR3: TGTGCCAGCAGTGAGGAGTCCTATGGCTACACCTTC. It is translated as CASSEESYGYTF. This rearrangement joins TRBV2 to TRBJ1-2, with D unclear. Germline V gene sequence: CDR1 SNHLY, CDR2 FYNNEI. This CDR3 is built from 12 residues. V dropped 3 bases and J dropped 4 bases, with 6 bases sitting between them.